One and the same sample provided the 8 T cell receptor beta chains below, sequenced in a study of T cell changes during pregnancy in multiple sclerosis. Libraries were prepared by immunoSEQ multiplex PCR; TCRdb keeps only in-frame clonotypes and omits some of them. The sample yields about 98,000 clones, 92% seen once. Sequencing used peripheral blood, obtained after pregnancy. All receptors derive from a female donor in good health, enrolled as a control in a pregnancy study.

V usage is TRBV28 and J usage is TRBJ1-2; the match to TRBD1 covers 8 bases. The V gene end was trimmed by 6 bases and the J gene end by 4 bases; junction bases not matched to a gene: 10. Germline CDR1 is MDHEN and CDR2 is SYDVKM. This CDR3 region has 15 residues. For the CDR3, the DNA is TGTGCCAGCAGCCCAGGGGGCCCGCCCAGCTATGGCTACACCTTC. It yields the protein CASSPGGPPSYGYTF.

The V gene is TRBV19, the J gene TRBJ2-3; 10 bases agree with TRBD2. The germline V gene encodes CDR1 LNHDA and CDR2 SQIVND (reference sequence). This CDR3 region has 15 residues. Trimming cost V 9 bases and J 9 bases; bases outside gene matches: 15. The CDR3 DNA reads TGTGCCAGCAACCCTAGCGGGGGACTAGGGGAGACGCAGTATTTT. The encoded protein is CASNPSGGLGETQYF.

The chain is built from TRBV7-9 and TRBJ1-1, with D uncertain. CDR3 length equals 13 residues. Germline V gene sequence: CDR1 SEHNR, CDR2 FQNEAQ (reference sequence). V was trimmed by 5 bases and J by 8 bases, leaving 15 bases between them. The CDR3 coding sequence is TGTGCCAGCAGCCGGGCCAAGGGAGGGGAAGCTTTCTTT. It encodes CASSRAKGGEAFF.

The rearrangement uses TRBV5-4 and TRBJ1-2; D is undetermined. Germline values: CDR1 SGHNT, CDR2 YYREEE (reference sequence). The V and J ends lost 7 bases and 7 bases respectively, with 20 bases between them. The CDR3 covers 14 residues. DNA of the CDR3: TGTGCCAGCGGGAATAGCGGGGATTCTCTTGGCTACACCTTC. It yields the protein CASGNSGDSLGYTF.

Remarks on this clone: Sequence at one end of the junction differs from germline and may be a read error. The V gene is TRBV7-2, the J gene TRBJ2-6; 11 bases agree with TRBD2. CDR3 length: 17 residues. Per germline, CDR1 SGHTA and CDR2 FQGNSA. In nucleotides, the CDR3 is TGTGCCAGCAGCCTAGCGGGGGGACCCTCTGGGGCCAACGTCCTGACTTTC. It specifies CASSLAGGPSGANVLTF. Combining the CDR3 with reference TRBV7-2 and TRBJ2-6 gives the whole variable domain GAGVSQSPSNKVTEKGKDVELRCDPISGHTALYWYRQSLGQGLEFLIYFQGNSAPDKSGLPSDRFSAERTGGSVSTLTIQRTQQEDSAVYLCASSLAGGPSGANVLTFGAGSRLTVL.

V usage is TRBV29-1 and J usage is TRBJ2-7, with 11 nucleotides matching TRBD1. Germline CDR1 reads SQVTM; CDR2 reads ANQGSEA. V shed 5 bases, J shed 2 bases, and the junction held 8 bases outside the gene matches. The CDR3 length is 15 residues. The CDR3 DNA is TGCAGCGTTTCCGGGGGACAGGGGGGAGCCTACGAGCAGTACTTC. This sequence encodes CSVSGGQGGAYEQYF.

The chain links TRBV13 to TRBJ2-5, with a tentative D call TRBD2 (6 bases). Trimming stripped 5 bases from V and 2 bases from J, with 18 bases between. This CDR3 spans 16 amino acids. Per germline, CDR1 PRHDT and CDR2 FYEKMQ (reference sequence). Here the CDR3 reads CASSPVGIAAQETQYF. The DNA for the CDR3 is TGTGCCAGCAGCCCCGTTGGGATAGCGGCTCAAGAGACCCAGTACTTC.

This chain connects TRBV5-6 to TRBJ1-1; no clear D gene. In germline, CDR1 is SGHDT, CDR2 YYEEEE. Trimming cost V 1 base and J 7 bases, with 8 bases left between them. CDR3 length: 12 residues. The CDR3 is CASSLTALEAFF. The CDR3 nucleotides are TGTGCCAGCAGCTTGACCGCACTTGAAGCTTTCTTT. Full variable domain (rest looked up from reference TRBV5-6 and TRBJ1-1): DAGVTQSPTHLIKTRGQQVTLRCSPKSGHDTVSWYQQALGQGPQFIFQYYEEEERQRGNFPDRFSGHQFPNYSSELNVNALLLGDSALYLCASSLTALEAFFGQGTRLTVV.